Given below is one T cell receptor (beta chain) in context. The sample originates from a study of blood T cell repertoires in COVID-19. Using immunoSEQ multiplex PCR, the repertoire was profiled, and TCRdb retains in-frame clones only, with some absent. The table has some 150,000 clones, under 90% seen once. J lost 1 base, V lost 5 bases, and 5 bases had no gene match. Germline V CDR1 and CDR2: KGHSH, LQKENI. The CDR3 covers 15 residues. The TCR comes from a man aged 55 to 70 with acute or convalescent COVID-19. Input material: peripheral blood. The gene calls are TRBV18 and TRBJ1-1; TRBD1 matches 9 bases. The CDR3, as DNA: TGTGCCAGCTCAACACAGGGGGCAAAGAACACTGAAGCTTTCTTT. Its protein product is CASSTQGAKNTEAFF.